This T cell receptor beta chain appears in the sequencing data of a study of cytomegalovirus exposure and HLA in healthy donors. With regard to this clone: What it binds is unknown.

Primers for the PCR totalled 60 Vbeta and 13 Jbeta. Produced via immunoSEQ multiplex PCR; TCRdb's table is partial and in-frame only. The profile covers over 95,000 clones, with more than 65% appearing a single time and roughly 9.7% taken by the ten largest. Overall study findings and caveats: Several of the most significant clusters appeared linked to common viral pathogens, based on a later analysis. A previous analysis found most TCR beta V segments productive roughly 87% or roughly 30% of the time. The study reported that TCR beta sequences accurately predicted HLA-A and HLA-B alleles in most subjects.

The CDR3 totals 16 residues. From germline, CDR1 is SGHTA and CDR2 FQGNSA. The V segment lost 2 bases and the J segment 11 bases; nucleotides outside the gene matches: 16. Specimen: PBMCs. This chain joins TRBV7-2 and TRBJ2-5, with TRBD1 matching 8 bases. The TCR originated in a man aged 40-49 years in good health and CMV-seropositive. The CDR3 protein is CASSLIGGQGRGEQYF. The CDR3 DNA reads as TGTGCCAGCAGCTTAATCGGTGGACAGGGAAGGGGGGAGCAGTACTTC.